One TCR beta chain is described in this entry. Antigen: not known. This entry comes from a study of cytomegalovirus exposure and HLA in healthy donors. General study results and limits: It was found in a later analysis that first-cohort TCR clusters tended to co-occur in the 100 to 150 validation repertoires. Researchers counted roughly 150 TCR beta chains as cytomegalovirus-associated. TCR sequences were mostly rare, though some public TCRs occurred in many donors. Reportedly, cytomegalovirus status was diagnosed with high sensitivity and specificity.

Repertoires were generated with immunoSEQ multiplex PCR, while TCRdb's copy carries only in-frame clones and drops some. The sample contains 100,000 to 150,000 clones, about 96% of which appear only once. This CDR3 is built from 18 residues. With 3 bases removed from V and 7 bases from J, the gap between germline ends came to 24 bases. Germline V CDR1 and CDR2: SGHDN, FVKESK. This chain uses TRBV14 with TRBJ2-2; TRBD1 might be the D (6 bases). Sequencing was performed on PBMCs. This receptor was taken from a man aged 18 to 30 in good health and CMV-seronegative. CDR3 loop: CASSQGLPDRTTVGELFF. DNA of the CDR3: TGTGCCAGCAGCCAGGGATTACCTGACAGGACGACCGTCGGGGAGCTGTTTTTT.